This T cell receptor beta chain appears in the sequencing data of a study of blood T cell repertoires in COVID-19. Overall study context: The United States, Italy and Spain provided the acute and convalescent COVID-19 samples.

Original handling: Quantification of nucleated cells was approximated via reference gene primer amplification. Method: immunoSEQ multiplex PCR; TCRdb's copy keeps in-frame clones and lacks some. V and J calls and clone size are copied from that table; D and trimming were computed from the DNA. The sample includes approximately 30,000 clones, 87% seen only once; the top ten take 16%. This CDR3 region has 13 residues. Between the trimmed V and J ends, which lost 3 bases and 1 base, there was a span of 6 bases. This clone was counted a single time. The clonotype originates from a human donor in a cohort sampled during active COVID-19. V gene TRBV12-3 or TRBV12-4 combines with J gene TRBJ2-5, with D perhaps matching TRBD2 (5 bases). Sequencing was done on a sample of peripheral blood. The CDR3, as DNA: TGTGCCAGCAGTTTCCGGGGCCAAGAGACCCAGTACTTC. Its translation: CASSFRGQETQYF.